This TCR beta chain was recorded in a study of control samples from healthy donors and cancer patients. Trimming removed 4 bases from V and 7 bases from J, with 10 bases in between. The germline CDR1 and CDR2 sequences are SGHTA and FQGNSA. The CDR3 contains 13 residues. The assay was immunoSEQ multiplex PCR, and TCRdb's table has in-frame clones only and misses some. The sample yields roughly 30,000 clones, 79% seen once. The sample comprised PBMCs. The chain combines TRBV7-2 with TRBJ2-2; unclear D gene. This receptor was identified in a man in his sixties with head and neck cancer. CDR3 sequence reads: CASSSRAFGELFF. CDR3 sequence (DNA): TGTGCCAGCAGCTCAAGAGCTTTCGGGGAGCTGTTTTTT.